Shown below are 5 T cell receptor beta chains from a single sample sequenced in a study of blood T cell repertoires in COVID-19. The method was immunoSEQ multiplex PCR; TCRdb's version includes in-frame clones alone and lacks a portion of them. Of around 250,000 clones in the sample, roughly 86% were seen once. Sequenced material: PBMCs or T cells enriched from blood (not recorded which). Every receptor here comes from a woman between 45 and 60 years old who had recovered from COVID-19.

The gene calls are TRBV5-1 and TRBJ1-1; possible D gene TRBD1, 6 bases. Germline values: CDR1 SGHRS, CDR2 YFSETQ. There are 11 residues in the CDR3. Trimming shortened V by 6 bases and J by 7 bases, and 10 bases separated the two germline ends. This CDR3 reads CASTRGGEAFF. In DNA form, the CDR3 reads TGCGCCAGCACCCGAGGGGGTGAAGCTTTCTTT.

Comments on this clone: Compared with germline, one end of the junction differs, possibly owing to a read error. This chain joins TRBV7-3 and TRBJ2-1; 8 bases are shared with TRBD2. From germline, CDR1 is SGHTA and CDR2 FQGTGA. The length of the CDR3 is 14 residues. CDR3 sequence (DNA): TGTGCCAGCAGCCCCATGGGCGGGAGGTACGGAGCCGTCTTC. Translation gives CASSPMGGRYGAVF.

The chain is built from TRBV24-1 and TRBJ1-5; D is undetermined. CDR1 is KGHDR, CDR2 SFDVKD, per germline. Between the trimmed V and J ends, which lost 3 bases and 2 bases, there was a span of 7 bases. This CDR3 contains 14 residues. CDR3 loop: CATSDTGGNQPQHF. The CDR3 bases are TGTGCCACCAGTGATACCGGGGGCAATCAGCCCCAGCATTTT.

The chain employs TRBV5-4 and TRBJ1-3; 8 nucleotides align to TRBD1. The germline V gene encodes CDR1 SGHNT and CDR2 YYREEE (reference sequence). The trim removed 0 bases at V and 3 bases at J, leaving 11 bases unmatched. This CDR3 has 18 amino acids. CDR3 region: CASSLDLPGGVSGNTIYF. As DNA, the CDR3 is TGTGCCAGCAGCTTGGACCTACCAGGGGGCGTTAGTGGAAACACCATATATTTT. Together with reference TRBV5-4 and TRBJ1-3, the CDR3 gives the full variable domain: ETGVTQSPTHLIKTRGQQVTLRCSSQSGHNTVSWYQQALGQGPQFIFQYYREEENGRGNFPPRFSGLQFPNYSSELNVNALELDDSALYLCASSLDLPGGVSGNTIYFGEGSWLTVV.

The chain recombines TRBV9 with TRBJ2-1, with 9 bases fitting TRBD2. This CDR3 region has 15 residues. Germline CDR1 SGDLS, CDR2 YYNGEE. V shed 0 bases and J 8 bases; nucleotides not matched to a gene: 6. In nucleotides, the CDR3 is TGTGCCAGCAGCGTAGCTAGCGGGAACTTGGATGAGCAGTTCTTC. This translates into CASSVASGNLDEQFF.